The source of this TCR beta chain is a study of T cells in Graves' hyperthyroidism and ophthalmopathy. Notes on the study in general: In blood, most of the thyroid clonotypes expanded above 0.001 were also present.

This clonotype was seen ten or more times. The target antigen is unknown. Uncontrolled infection, other autoimmune disease, pregnancy or lactation barred patients from enrollment. Orbital computed tomography, thyroid ultrasound, serum thyroxine and TRAb, and clinical symptoms together informed the diagnoses. The PBMCs were taken from around 10 ml of fresh peripheral blood. Amplification yielded TCR beta CDR3 regions, with RNA transcripts as the source. The study used the HTBI primer set for a first-round RT-PCR of the TCR CDR3. One entry per CDR3 protein, called by TCRdb with MiXCR from the multiplex PCR reads. The sample shows fewer than 350,000 distinct CDR3 sequences, 15% to 20% of them seen only once. Germline lookup yields CDR1 MNHNS and CDR2 SASEGT. Trimming removed 6 bases from V and 1 base from J, with 7 bases in between. The CDR3 is made up of 12 amino acids.

Sequencing used blood. This rearrangement joins TRBV6-1 to TRBJ2-7; D unresolved. This clonotype was sampled from a woman aged 35 to 49 with Graves' ophthalmopathy. DNA of the CDR3: TGTGCCAGCAGCCCGTTTTCCTACGAGCAGTACTTC. Protein sequence: CASSPFSYEQYF.